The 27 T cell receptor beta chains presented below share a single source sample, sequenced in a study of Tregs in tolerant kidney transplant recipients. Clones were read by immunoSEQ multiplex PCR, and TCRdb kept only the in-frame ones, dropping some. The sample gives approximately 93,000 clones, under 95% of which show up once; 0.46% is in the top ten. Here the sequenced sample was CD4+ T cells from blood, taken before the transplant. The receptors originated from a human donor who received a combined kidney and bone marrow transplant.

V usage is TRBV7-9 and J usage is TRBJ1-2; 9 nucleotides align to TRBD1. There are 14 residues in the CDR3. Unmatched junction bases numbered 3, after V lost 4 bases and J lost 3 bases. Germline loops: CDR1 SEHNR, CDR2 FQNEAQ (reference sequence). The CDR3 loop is CASSSGQGHYGYTF. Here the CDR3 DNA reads TGTGCCAGCAGCTCCGGACAGGGGCACTATGGCTACACCTTC.

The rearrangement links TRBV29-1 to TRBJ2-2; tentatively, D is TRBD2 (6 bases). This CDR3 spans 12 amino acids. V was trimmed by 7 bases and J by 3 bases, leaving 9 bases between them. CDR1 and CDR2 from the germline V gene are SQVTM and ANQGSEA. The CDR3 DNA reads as TGCAGCGGGGAGGAGGACACCGGGGAGCTGTTTTTT. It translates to CSGEEDTGELFF.

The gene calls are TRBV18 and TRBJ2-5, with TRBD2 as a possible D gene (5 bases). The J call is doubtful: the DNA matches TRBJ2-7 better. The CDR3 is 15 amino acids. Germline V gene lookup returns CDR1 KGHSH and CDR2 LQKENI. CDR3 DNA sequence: TGTGCCAGCTCACCACCCGGACTGCGATCCTACGAGCAGTACTTC. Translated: CASSPPGLRSYEQYF.

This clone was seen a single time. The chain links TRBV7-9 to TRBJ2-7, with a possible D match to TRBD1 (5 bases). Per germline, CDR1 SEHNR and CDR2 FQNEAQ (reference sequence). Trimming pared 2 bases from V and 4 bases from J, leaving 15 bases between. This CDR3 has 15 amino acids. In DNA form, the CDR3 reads TGTGCCAGCAGCTTATACCCCTCGACAGAATACGAGCAGTACTTC. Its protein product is CASSLYPSTEYEQYF.

The CDR3 coding sequence is TGTGCCAGCAGTGACAGGGGCCTAATGAACACTGAAGCTTTCTTT. Translated: CASSDRGLMNTEAFF. This rearrangement joins TRBV2 to TRBJ1-1; a possible D gene is TRBD1 (6 bases). Trimming cost V 3 bases and J 0 bases, with 11 bases left between them. The CDR3 loop spans 15 amino acids. The germline V gene has CDR1 SNHLY and CDR2 FYNNEI.

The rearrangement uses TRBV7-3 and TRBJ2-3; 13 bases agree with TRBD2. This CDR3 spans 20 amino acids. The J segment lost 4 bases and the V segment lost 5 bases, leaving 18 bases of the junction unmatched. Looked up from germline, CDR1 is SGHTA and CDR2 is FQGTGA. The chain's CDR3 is CASSPPDFTSGRALADTQYF. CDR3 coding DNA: TGTGCCAGCAGCCCCCCGGACTTTACTAGCGGGAGGGCCTTGGCAGATACGCAGTATTTT.

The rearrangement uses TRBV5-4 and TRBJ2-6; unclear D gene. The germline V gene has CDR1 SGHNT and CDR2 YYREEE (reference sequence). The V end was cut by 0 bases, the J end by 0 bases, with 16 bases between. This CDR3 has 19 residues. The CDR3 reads CASSLVRGNRLSGANVLTF. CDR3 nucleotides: TGTGCCAGCAGCTTGGTAAGAGGTAACCGTCTCTCTGGGGCCAACGTCCTGACTTTC.

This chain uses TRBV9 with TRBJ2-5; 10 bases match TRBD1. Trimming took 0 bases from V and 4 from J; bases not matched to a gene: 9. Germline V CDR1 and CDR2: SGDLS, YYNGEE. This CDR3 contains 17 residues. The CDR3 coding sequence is TGTGCCAGCAGCGTAGGTGTCGGACAGGGGGGCTTAGAGACCCAGTACTTC. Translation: CASSVGVGQGGLETQYF.

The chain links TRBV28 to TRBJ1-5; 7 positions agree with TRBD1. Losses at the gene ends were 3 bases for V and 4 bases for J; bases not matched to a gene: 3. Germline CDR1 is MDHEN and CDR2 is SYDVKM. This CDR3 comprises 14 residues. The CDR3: CASSLGQLNQPQHF. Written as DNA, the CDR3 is TGTGCCAGCAGTTTGGGACAGCTAAATCAGCCCCAGCATTTT.

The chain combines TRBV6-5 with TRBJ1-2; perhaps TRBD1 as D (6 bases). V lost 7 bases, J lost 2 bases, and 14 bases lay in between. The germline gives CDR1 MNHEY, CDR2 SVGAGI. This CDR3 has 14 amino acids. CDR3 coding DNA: TGTGCCAGCACAAGGGGGGGGCAGAACTATGGCTACACCTTC. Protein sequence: CASTRGGQNYGYTF.

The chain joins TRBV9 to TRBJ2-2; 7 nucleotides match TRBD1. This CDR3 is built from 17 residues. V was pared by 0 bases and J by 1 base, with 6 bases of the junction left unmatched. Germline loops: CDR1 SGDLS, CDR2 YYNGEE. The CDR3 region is CASSVATGTENTGELFF. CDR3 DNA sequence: TGTGCCAGCAGCGTAGCTACCGGGACAGAGAACACCGGGGAGCTGTTTTTT.

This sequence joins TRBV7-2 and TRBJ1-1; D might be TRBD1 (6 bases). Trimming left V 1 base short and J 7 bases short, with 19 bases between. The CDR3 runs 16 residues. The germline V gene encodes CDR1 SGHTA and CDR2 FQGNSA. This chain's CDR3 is CASSLDRGGGLGEAFF. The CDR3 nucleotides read TGTGCCAGCAGCTTAGATCGGGGGGGCGGACTGGGTGAAGCTTTCTTT.

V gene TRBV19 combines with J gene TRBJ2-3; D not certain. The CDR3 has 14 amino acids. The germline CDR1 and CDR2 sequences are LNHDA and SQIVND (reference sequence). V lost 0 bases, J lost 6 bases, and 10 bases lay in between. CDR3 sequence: CASSIDRMRDTQYF. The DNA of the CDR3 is TGTGCCAGTAGTATAGATCGCATGAGGGATACGCAGTATTTT.

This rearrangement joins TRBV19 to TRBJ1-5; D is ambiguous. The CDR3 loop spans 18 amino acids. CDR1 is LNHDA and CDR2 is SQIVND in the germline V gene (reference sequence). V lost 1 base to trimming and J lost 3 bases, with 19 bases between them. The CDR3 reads CASSIGELGAANNQPQHF. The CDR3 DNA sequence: TGTGCCAGTAGTATAGGGGAGTTAGGTGCCGCGAACAATCAGCCCCAGCATTTT.

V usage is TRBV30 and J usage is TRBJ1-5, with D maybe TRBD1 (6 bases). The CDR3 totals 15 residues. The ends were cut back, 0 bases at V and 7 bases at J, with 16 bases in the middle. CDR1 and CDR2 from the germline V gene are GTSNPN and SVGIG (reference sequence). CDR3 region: CAWSVPLRGQQPQHF. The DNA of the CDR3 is TGTGCCTGGAGTGTACCCCTGAGGGGACAACAGCCCCAGCATTTT.

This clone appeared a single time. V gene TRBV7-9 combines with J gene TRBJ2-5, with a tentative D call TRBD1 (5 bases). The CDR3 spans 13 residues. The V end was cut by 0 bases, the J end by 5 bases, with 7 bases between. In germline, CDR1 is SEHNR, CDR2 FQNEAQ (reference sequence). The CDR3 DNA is TGTGCCAGCAGCTTAGCAGGGGCCGAGACCCAGTACTTC. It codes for CASSLAGAETQYF.

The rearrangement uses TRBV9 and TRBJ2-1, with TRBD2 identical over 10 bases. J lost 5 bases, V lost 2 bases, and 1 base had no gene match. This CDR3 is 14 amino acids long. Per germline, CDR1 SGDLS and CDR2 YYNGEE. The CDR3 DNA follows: TGTGCCAGCAGCGTCAGCGGGAGGGACAATGAGCAGTTCTTC. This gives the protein CASSVSGRDNEQFF.

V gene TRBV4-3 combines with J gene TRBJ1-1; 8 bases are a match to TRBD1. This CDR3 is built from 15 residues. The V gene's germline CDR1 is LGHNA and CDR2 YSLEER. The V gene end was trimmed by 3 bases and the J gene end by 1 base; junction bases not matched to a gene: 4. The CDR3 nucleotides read TGCGCCAGCAGCCACACTGGACAGGGGAACACTGAAGCTTTCTTT. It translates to CASSHTGQGNTEAFF.

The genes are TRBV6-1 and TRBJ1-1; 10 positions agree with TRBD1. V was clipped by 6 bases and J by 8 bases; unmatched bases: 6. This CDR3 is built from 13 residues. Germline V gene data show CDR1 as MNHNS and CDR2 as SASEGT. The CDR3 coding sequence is TGTGCCAGCAGGCCGGGACAGGGGATAGAAGCTTTCTTT. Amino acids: CASRPGQGIEAFF.

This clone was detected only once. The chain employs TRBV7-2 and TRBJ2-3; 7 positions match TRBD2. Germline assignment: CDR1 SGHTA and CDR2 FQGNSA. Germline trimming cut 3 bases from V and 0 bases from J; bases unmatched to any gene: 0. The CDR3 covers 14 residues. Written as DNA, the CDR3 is TGTGCCAGCAGCTTGGGACTAAGCACAGATACGCAGTATTTT. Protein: CASSLGLSTDTQYF.

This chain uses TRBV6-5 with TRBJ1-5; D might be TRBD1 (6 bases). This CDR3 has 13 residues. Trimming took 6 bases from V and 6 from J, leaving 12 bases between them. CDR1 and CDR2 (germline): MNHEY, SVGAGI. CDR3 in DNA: TGTGCCAGCAGGGGAAACAGGGTTCAGCCCCAGCATTTT. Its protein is CASRGNRVQPQHF.

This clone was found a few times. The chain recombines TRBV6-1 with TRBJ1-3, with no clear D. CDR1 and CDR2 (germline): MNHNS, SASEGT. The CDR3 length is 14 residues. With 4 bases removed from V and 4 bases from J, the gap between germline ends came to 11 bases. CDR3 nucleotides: TGTGCCAGCAGTGTTCCTTCAGGAGGAAACACCATATATTTT. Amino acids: CASSVPSGGNTIYF.

CDR3 protein: CASGTSVEQFF. In nucleotides, the CDR3 is TGTGCCAGCGGGACTAGCGTTGAGCAGTTCTTC. The V call is TRBV6-5, the J call TRBJ2-1; 10 nucleotides match TRBD2. CDR3 size: 11 residues. The V gene's germline CDR1 is MNHEY and CDR2 SVGAGI. J gave up 9 bases and V 8 bases, and 1 base lay outside the gene matches.

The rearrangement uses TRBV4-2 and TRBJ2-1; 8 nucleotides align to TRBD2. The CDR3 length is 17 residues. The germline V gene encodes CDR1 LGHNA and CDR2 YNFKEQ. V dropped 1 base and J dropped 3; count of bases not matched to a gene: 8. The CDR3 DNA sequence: TGTGCCAGCAGCCAAGTTTCTACCGGGACTAGCTACAATGAGCAGTTCTTC. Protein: CASSQVSTGTSYNEQFF.

CDR3 in DNA: TGTGCCAGCAGCTTAGGAAGCGGGCAGCAGTTCTTC. Translation gives CASSLGSGQQFF. The chain recombines TRBV7-9 with TRBJ2-1, with D possibly matching TRBD2 (6 bases). V was shortened by 1 base and J by 11 bases, with 9 bases between the two germline ends. Per the germline V gene, CDR1 is SEHNR and CDR2 is FQNEAQ (reference sequence). The CDR3 is made up of 12 amino acids.

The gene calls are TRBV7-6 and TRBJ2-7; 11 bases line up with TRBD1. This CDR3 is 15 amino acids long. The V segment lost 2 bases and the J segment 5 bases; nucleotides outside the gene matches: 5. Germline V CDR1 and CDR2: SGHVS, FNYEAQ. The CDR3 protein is CASSLRGTGGHEQYF. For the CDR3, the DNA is TGTGCCAGCAGCTTACGCGGGACAGGGGGTCACGAGCAGTACTTC.

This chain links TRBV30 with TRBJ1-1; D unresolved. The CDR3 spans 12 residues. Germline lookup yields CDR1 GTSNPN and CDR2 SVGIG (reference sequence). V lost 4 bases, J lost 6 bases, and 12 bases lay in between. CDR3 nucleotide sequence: TGTGCCTGGAAGCAGGAGGACCCTGAAGCTTTCTTT. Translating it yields CAWKQEDPEAFF.